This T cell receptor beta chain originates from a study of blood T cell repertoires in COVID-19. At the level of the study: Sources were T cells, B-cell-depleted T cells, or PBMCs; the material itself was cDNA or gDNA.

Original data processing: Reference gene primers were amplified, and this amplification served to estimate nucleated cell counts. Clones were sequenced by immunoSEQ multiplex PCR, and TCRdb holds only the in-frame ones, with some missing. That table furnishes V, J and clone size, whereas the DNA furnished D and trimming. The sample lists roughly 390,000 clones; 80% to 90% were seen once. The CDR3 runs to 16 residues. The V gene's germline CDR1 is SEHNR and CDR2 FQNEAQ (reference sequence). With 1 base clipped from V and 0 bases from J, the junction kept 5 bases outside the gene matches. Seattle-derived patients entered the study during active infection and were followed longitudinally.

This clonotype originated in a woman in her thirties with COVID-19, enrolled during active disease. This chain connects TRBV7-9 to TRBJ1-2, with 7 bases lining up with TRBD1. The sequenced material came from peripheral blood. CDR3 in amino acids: CASSLEVRGANYGYTF. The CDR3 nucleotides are TGTGCCAGCAGCTTAGAGGTCAGGGGGGCTAACTATGGCTACACCTTC. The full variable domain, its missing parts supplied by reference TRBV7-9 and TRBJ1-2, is DTGVSQNPRHKITKRGQNVTFRCDPISEHNRLYWYRQTLGQGPEFLTYFQNEAQLEKSRLLSDRFSAERPKGSFSTLEIQRTEQGDSAMYLCASSLEVRGANYGYTFGSGTRLTVV.